Shown below are 20 T cell receptor beta chains from a single sample sequenced in a study of T cells in Graves' hyperthyroidism and ophthalmopathy. Researchers took RNA transcripts and amplified the TCR beta CDR3 regions from them. HTBI primers drove first-round RT-PCR of the TCR CDR3. TCRdb called the multiplex PCR reads again in MiXCR, with one record for every CDR3 protein. The sample holds around 190,000 distinct CDR3 sequences, about 15% seen once. Sequencing was performed on blood. The receptors shown here come from a woman in her forties or fifties with Graves' hyperthyroidism.

This CDR3 reads CASSFTGRSYNEQFF. The CDR3 DNA reads as TGTGCCAGCAGCTTCACCGGCCGAAGCTACAATGAGCAGTTCTTC. The chain has TRBV11-2 and TRBJ2-1, with D hard to call. CDR3 length: 15 residues. Per the germline V gene, CDR1 is SGHAT and CDR2 is FQNNGV. Trimming pared 3 bases from V and 3 bases from J, leaving 12 bases between.

V and J are TRBV30 and TRBJ1-1; a weak D match, TRBD1 (5 bases). The CDR3 loop spans 13 amino acids. The germline gives CDR1 GTSNPN, CDR2 SVGIG (reference sequence). Between the trimmed V and J ends, which lost 3 bases and 2 bases, there was a span of 10 bases. The CDR3 nucleotides are TGTGCCTGGAGCCGCGACAGAAACACTGAAGCTTTCTTT. Its protein is CAWSRDRNTEAFF.

The V gene is TRBV7-9, the J gene TRBJ1-2, with D possibly TRBD1 on 5 matching bases. CDR3 length: 12 residues. Trimming took off 0 bases at V and 10 bases at J, with 9 bases between the two ends. In germline, CDR1 is SEHNR, CDR2 FQNEAQ (reference sequence). In DNA form, the CDR3 reads TGTGCCAGCAGCTTAGCGGGACTTGACTACACCTTC. Its translation: CASSLAGLDYTF.

On this clonotype: With a much larger clone just one base away, this may be a read error. This chain joins TRBV9 and TRBJ2-3; D may match TRBD1 or TRBD2 (5 bases each). The CDR3 length is 15 residues. Germline V gene sequence: CDR1 SGDLS, CDR2 YYNGEE. The CDR3 region has the DNA TGTGCCGGCAGCGTAGGTCGGGGCAGATCAGATACGCAGTATTTT. This encodes CAGSVGRGRSDTQYF.

This clonotype was observed a few times. V is TRBV5-6 and J is TRBJ1-2; 7 positions match TRBD1. V was pared by 0 bases and J by 5 bases, with 4 bases of the junction left unmatched. From germline, CDR1 is SGHDT and CDR2 YYEEEE. This CDR3 comprises 14 residues. The CDR3 loop reads CASSLVGQEYGYTF. The CDR3 DNA reads as TGTGCCAGCAGCTTGGTTGGACAGGAGTATGGCTACACCTTC.

Concerning this clonotype itself: Relative to the germline gene, one junction end is altered; a read error may explain this. The V gene is TRBV11-2, the J gene TRBJ2-1; 9 nucleotides agree with TRBD2. Germline V gene sequence: CDR1 SGHAT, CDR2 FQNNGV. This CDR3 is built from 17 residues. The CDR3 nucleotides read TGTGCCTGCAGCCCTAGGGGACTAGCCCGTCCCTACAATGAGCAGTTCTTC. It translates to CACSPRGLARPYNEQFF.

This clonotype was observed many times. The chain joins TRBV29-1 to TRBJ2-7, with D perhaps matching TRBD1 (5 bases). Germline values: CDR1 SQVTM, CDR2 ANQGSEA. This CDR3 has 14 residues. With 4 bases removed from V and 0 bases from J, the gap between germline ends came to 13 bases. CDR3 nucleotide sequence: TGCAGCGTTGCGGACACCTCCCTCTCCTACGAGCAGTACTTC. This codes for CSVADTSLSYEQYF.

This clonotype has a handful of counts. The chain links TRBV20-1 to TRBJ2-1; 9 bases align to TRBD2. The CDR3 has 12 amino acids. Germline-derived CDR1 and CDR2 are DFQATT and SNEGSKA (reference sequence). Trimming at V came to 1 base and at J to 10 bases, leaving 2 bases not matched to a gene. As DNA, the CDR3 is TGCAGTGCTAGAGGGACTAGCGCAGAGCAGTTCTTC. Its translation is CSARGTSAEQFF.

Only a few counts were recorded for this clonotype. The J gene is TRBJ1-5, the V gene TRBV5-6, with D maybe TRBD1 (6 bases). V gave up 2 bases and J gave up 5 bases, with 11 bases separating them. This CDR3 has 14 amino acids. CDR1 is SGHDT and CDR2 is YYEEEE in the germline V gene. CDR3 region: CASSLGQYYQPQHF. DNA for the CDR3: TGTGCCAGCAGCTTAGGACAGTATTATCAGCCCCAGCATTTT.

The chain couples TRBV10-1 to TRBJ2-2, with TRBD2 identical over 9 bases. V was pared by 6 bases and J by 5 bases, with 4 bases of the junction left unmatched. The CDR3 has 14 residues. From germline, CDR1 is WNHNN and CDR2 SYGVQD (reference sequence). In nucleotides, the CDR3 is TGCGCCAGCAGGCGGGAGGGCCAGACCGGGGAGCTGTTTTTT. Its translation is CASRREGQTGELFF.

As for this clonotype: This sequence may be a read error, since a much larger clone differs from it by one base. The rearrangement joins TRBV7-2 to TRBJ2-1; 14 bases are shared with TRBD2. This CDR3 is 17 amino acids long. Trimming took 6 bases from V and 10 from J; bases not matched to a gene: 14. Germline CDR1 reads SGHTA; CDR2 reads FQGNSA. The CDR3 DNA reads TGTGCCAGCAGGCGGGGGACTAGCGGGAGCCCCCTCTACGAGCAGTTCTTC. It translates to CASRRGTSGSPLYEQFF.

This clonotype was seen a few times. J is TRBJ2-6 and V is TRBV5-1; D unclear. CDR3 length: 14 amino acids. Germline loops: CDR1 SGHRS, CDR2 YFSETQ. The V end was cut by 5 bases, the J end by 0 bases, with 6 bases between. CDR3 DNA: TGCGCCAGCAGGGGCACCTCTGGGGCCAACGTCCTGACTTTC. Amino acid sequence: CASRGTSGANVLTF.

The chain carries TRBV19 and TRBJ1-1; TRBD1 aligns across 9 bases. V was pared by 7 bases and J by 3 bases, with 6 bases of the junction left unmatched. CDR3 length: 14 amino acids. The germline CDR1 and CDR2 sequences are LNHDA and SQIVND (reference sequence). The CDR3 here is CASIITGGYTEAFF. The CDR3, as DNA: TGTGCCAGTATTATTACAGGGGGCTACACTGAAGCTTTCTTT.

The chain joins TRBV12-3 or TRBV12-4 to TRBJ1-1; D is ambiguous. V lost 6 bases and J 1 base, leaving 15 bases between the germline ends. The CDR3 is made up of 15 amino acids. The CDR3: CASSNGGLRNTEAFF. The CDR3 DNA is TGTGCCAGCAGCAACGGCGGACTGCGGAACACTGAAGCTTTCTTT.

This clonotype was seen many times. V gene TRBV2 combines with J gene TRBJ1-5; D is ambiguous. The CDR3 spans 13 residues. The V end was cut by 4 bases, the J end by 4 bases, with 8 bases between. Germline values: CDR1 SNHLY, CDR2 FYNNEI. CDR3 in DNA: TGTGCCAGCAGTGGTACGAGAAATCAGCCCCAGCATTTT. Translating it yields CASSGTRNQPQHF.

The gene calls are TRBV9 and TRBJ1-2; TRBD1 agrees at 9 bases. CDR1 is SGDLS and CDR2 is YYNGEE in the germline V gene. Germline trimming cut 3 bases from V and 2 bases from J; bases unmatched to any gene: 2. CDR3 size: 14 residues. The CDR3 reads CASSATGGNYGYTF. CDR3 DNA: TGTGCCAGCAGCGCGACAGGGGGGAACTATGGCTACACCTTC.

This clonotype was seen ten or more times. This chain's CDR3 is CASSLLVGNNEQFF. The CDR3 nucleotides are TGTGCCAGCAGTTTATTAGTGGGGAACAATGAGCAGTTCTTC. The chain joins TRBV28 to TRBJ2-1, with no clear D. The V end lost 1 base, the J end lost 5 bases, and 9 bases lay between the germline ends. Germline CDR1 is MDHEN and CDR2 is SYDVKM. The CDR3 is made up of 14 amino acids.

This clonotype came up many times. The genes are TRBV28 and TRBJ2-1, with TRBD2 matching over 8 bases. Looked up from germline, CDR1 is MDHEN and CDR2 is SYDVKM. CDR3 length: 16 amino acids. The junction had 9 bases not matched to a gene; V was cut back by 4 bases and J by 4 bases. CDR3 DNA: TGTGCCAGCAGTTCAAGCGGAGCGGGAGATTACAATGAGCAGTTCTTC. This encodes CASSSSGAGDYNEQFF.

In this sample, this clonotype turned up many times. V usage is TRBV5-1 and J usage is TRBJ2-7, with D tentatively TRBD1 (6 bases). Germline CDR1 is SGHRS and CDR2 is YFSETQ. This CDR3 spans 15 amino acids. Trimming removed 5 bases from V and 5 bases from J, with 20 bases in between. DNA of the CDR3: TGCGCCAGCAGGAGTCTTGGACAGAGCTACAACGAGCAGTACTTC. Protein sequence: CASRSLGQSYNEQYF.

This clonotype has a count of ten or more. The chain recombines TRBV6-1 with TRBJ2-1; 14 nucleotides line up with TRBD2. V was clipped by 6 bases and J by 4 bases; unmatched bases: 2. Germline V gene data show CDR1 as MNHNS and CDR2 as SASEGT. This CDR3 spans 15 amino acids. The CDR3 spells CASRTSGRGYNEQFF. In DNA, the CDR3 is TGTGCCAGCAGGACTAGCGGGAGGGGGTACAATGAGCAGTTCTTC.